The 21 T cell receptor beta chains reported below all come from one sample, sequenced in a study of T-cell memory formation after mild COVID-19. A single record per CDR3 protein comes from TCRdb applying MiXCR to the 5' RACE reads. The table includes around 7,200 distinct CDR3 sequences, 31% detected once. Sequenced: PBMCs or a T cell subset sorted from them (not recorded which). These receptors all come from an adult woman who had mild COVID-19 (a few samples of this study predate the infection). Cell type and time point are not known.

This clonotype is medium-sized within its sample. V is TRBV5-6 and J is TRBJ2-3, with a tentative D call TRBD2 (7 bases). Germline values: CDR1 SGHDT, CDR2 YYEEEE. The CDR3 is 14 amino acids. The V end lost 2 bases, the J end lost 6 bases, and 13 bases lay between the germline ends. CDR3 sequence reads: CASSFTGGPDTQYF. The CDR3 DNA sequence: TGTGCCAGCAGCTTTACCGGGGGGCCTGATACGCAGTATTTT.

Ten or more counts support this clonotype. This chain connects TRBV7-2 to TRBJ2-7, with no clear D. Trimming removed 4 bases from V and 2 bases from J, with 12 bases in between. The CDR3 loop spans 14 amino acids. The germline V gene encodes CDR1 SGHTA and CDR2 FQGNSA. The CDR3 bases are TGTGCCAGCAGCTCACGACAAGGAGCCTACGAGCAGTACTTC. Encoded protein: CASSSRQGAYEQYF.

This clonotype counts as medium-sized. The chain carries TRBV20-1 and TRBJ2-7; D is unclear. The length of the CDR3 is 12 residues. CDR1 and CDR2 from the germline V gene are DFQATT and SNEGSKA (reference sequence). Trimming removed 6 bases from V and 5 bases from J, with 14 bases in between. The CDR3 DNA reads TGCAGTGCGGACCGGGCCTTCAACGAGCAGTACTTC. It yields the protein CSADRAFNEQYF.

The chain is built from TRBV7-9 and TRBJ2-1; 9 bases fit TRBD2. V lost 3 bases and J lost 8; bases outside the gene matches: 8. From germline, CDR1 is SEHNR and CDR2 FQNEAQ (reference sequence). This CDR3 region has 15 residues. As DNA, the CDR3 is TGTGCCAGCAGCTTGCGTAGCGGGAGTCGCGATGAGCAGTTCTTC. This codes for CASSLRSGSRDEQFF.

This clonotype occurred many times. V and J are TRBV9 and TRBJ1-2; maybe TRBD1 (6 bases). Trimming removed 0 bases at V and 5 bases at J, with 17 bases between. This CDR3 comprises 16 residues. Per germline, CDR1 SGDLS and CDR2 YYNGEE. The CDR3 region is CASSVGLDRDTYGYTF. In DNA form, the CDR3 reads TGTGCCAGCAGCGTAGGTTTGGACAGAGATACTTATGGCTACACCTTC.

V is TRBV4-2 and J is TRBJ2-7, with D hard to call. Germline values: CDR1 LGHNA, CDR2 YNFKEQ. V was pared by 2 bases and J by 0 bases, with 17 bases between. This CDR3 has 17 residues. CDR3 protein: CASSQTGIGKDSYEQYF. The CDR3 region has the DNA TGTGCCAGCAGCCAAACTGGAATAGGGAAGGACTCCTACGAGCAGTACTTC.

Ten or more counts support this clonotype. The V call is TRBV12-3 or TRBV12-4, the J call TRBJ2-7, with D uncertain. CDR3 length: 14 amino acids. The germline V and J ends were trimmed by 2 bases and 2 bases, with 10 bases remaining between them. CDR3 amino acids: CASSLPDDPYEQYF. DNA of the CDR3: TGTGCCAGCAGTTTACCGGACGACCCCTACGAGCAGTACTTC.

The sample holds many counts of this clonotype. The gene calls are TRBV12-3 or TRBV12-4 and TRBJ1-4; 9 nucleotides align to TRBD1. This CDR3 is 14 amino acids long. J was trimmed by 7 bases and V by 2 bases; bases with no gene match: 2. The CDR3 DNA reads TGTGCCAGCAGTTTAAACAGGGGGCGTGAAAAACTGTTTTTT. It yields the protein CASSLNRGREKLFF.

The V gene is TRBV24-1, the J gene TRBJ2-3; D not certain. Looked up from germline, CDR1 is KGHDR and CDR2 is SFDVKD. Trimming left V 0 bases short and J 0 bases short, with 9 bases between. CDR3 length equals 16 residues. CDR3 sequence reads: CATSDLSLGSTDTQYF. CDR3 DNA sequence: TGTGCCACCAGTGATTTGTCGTTGGGCAGCACAGATACGCAGTATTTT.

CDR3 in amino acids: CASSSSRTSGRAEADTQYF. The CDR3 bases are TGTGCCAGCAGCTCAAGCAGGACTAGCGGGAGGGCGGAGGCAGATACGCAGTATTTT. This sequence joins TRBV7-3 and TRBJ2-3, with 15 bases that match TRBD2. The V and J ends lost 4 bases and 4 bases, in that order; junction bases with no gene match: 12. The germline V gene encodes CDR1 SGHTA and CDR2 FQGTGA. The CDR3 contains 19 residues.

This clonotype was counted ten times or more. The chain uses TRBV20-1 and TRBJ2-3; 13 positions agree with TRBD2. Germline V gene data show CDR1 as DFQATT and CDR2 as SNEGSKA (reference sequence). The CDR3 is 17 residues long. V gave up 3 bases and J gave up 0 bases; unmatched junction bases: 6. CDR3 amino acids: CSARELAGGLSTDTQYF. The CDR3 DNA sequence: TGCAGTGCTAGGGAACTAGCGGGAGGGCTTAGCACAGATACGCAGTATTTT.

This clonotype was counted many times. The genes are TRBV2 and TRBJ2-7; 14 bases fit TRBD2. The V gene end was trimmed by 8 bases and the J gene end by 0 bases; junction bases not matched to a gene: 12. This CDR3 region has 18 residues. The germline V gene has CDR1 SNHLY and CDR2 FYNNEI. CDR3 nucleotides: TGTGCCAGCTGGTCTTCGGGACTAGCGGGAGATCTCTCCTACGAGCAGTACTTC. It yields the protein CASWSSGLAGDLSYEQYF. The full variable domain, completed using reference TRBV2 and TRBJ2-7, is EPEVTQTPSHQVTQMGQEVILRCVPISNHLYFYWYRQILGQKVEFLVSFYNNEISEKSEIFDDQFSVERPDGSNFTLKIRSTKLEDSAMYFCASWSSGLAGDLSYEQYFGPGTRLTVT.

In this sample, this clonotype is medium-sized. The V call is TRBV7-6, the J call TRBJ2-2; D is ambiguous. CDR1 is SGHVS, CDR2 FNYEAQ, per germline. The CDR3 extends over 13 amino acids. V was clipped by 4 bases and J by 6 bases, with 9 bases between them. The CDR3: CASSSFPAGELFF. DNA of the CDR3: TGTGCCAGCAGCTCTTTCCCGGCCGGGGAGCTGTTTTTT.

The chain combines TRBV4-2 with TRBJ2-7, with TRBD1 identical over 9 bases. CDR1 LGHNA and CDR2 YNFKEQ come from the germline V gene. The V gene end was trimmed by 1 base and the J gene end by 2 bases; junction bases not matched to a gene: 6. The CDR3 has 16 amino acids. The CDR3 nucleotides read TGTGCCAGCAGCCAAGCTGCCCGGGACAGGGCCTACGAGCAGTACTTC. This sequence encodes CASSQAARDRAYEQYF.

This clonotype was seen repeatedly, ten times or more. V usage is TRBV10-3 and J usage is TRBJ2-6; D remains ambiguous. Germline CDR1 ENHRY, CDR2 SYGVKD. Trimming shortened V by 3 bases and J by 0 bases, and 3 bases separated the two germline ends. The CDR3 length is 14 residues. The CDR3 bases are TGTGCCATCAGTGAATACTCTGGGGCCAACGTCCTGACTTTC. Encoded protein: CAISEYSGANVLTF.

This clonotype was seen repeatedly, ten times or more. The chain is built from TRBV20-1 and TRBJ2-6; D unclear. V shed 5 bases and J shed 0 bases, with 11 bases lying between them. CDR3 length: 15 amino acids. The germline CDR1 and CDR2 sequences are DFQATT and SNEGSKA (reference sequence). The CDR3 here is CSACGWGSGANVLTF. Here the CDR3 DNA reads TGCAGTGCTTGTGGCTGGGGCTCTGGGGCCAACGTCCTGACTTTC.

The rearrangement joins TRBV4-2 to TRBJ2-5, with D maybe TRBD1 (5 bases). V dropped 1 base and J dropped 2 bases, with 8 bases sitting between them. The CDR3 totals 14 residues. Germline V gene sequence: CDR1 LGHNA, CDR2 YNFKEQ. The CDR3 coding sequence is TGTGCCAGCAGCCAAGGGGGCGGACAAGAGACCCAGTACTTC. It translates to CASSQGGGQETQYF.

This clonotype was counted many times. V is TRBV7-8 and J is TRBJ1-1, with 9 bases matching TRBD1. The CDR3 contains 13 residues. Germline trimming cut 5 bases from V and 10 bases from J; bases unmatched to any gene: 8. Germline V gives CDR1 SGHVS, CDR2 FQNEAQ. CDR3 loop: CASSTRQGGGAFF. DNA for the CDR3: TGTGCCAGCAGCACCCGACAGGGGGGGGGAGCTTTCTTT.

The table lists this clonotype with many counts. The V call is TRBV21-1, the J call TRBJ1-1; the listed D gene, TRBD1, was not tested against the DNA. TRBV21-1 has pseudogene status. This CDR3 is built from 14 residues. Here the CDR3 reads CASSIGGGGTEAFF. CDR3 nucleotides: TGTGCCAGCAGCATTGGAGGAGGGGGCACTGAAGCTTTCTTT.

This clonotype was observed many times. This rearrangement joins TRBV5-6 to TRBJ1-5; D unclear. The CDR3 is 12 residues long. Germline V gives CDR1 SGHDT, CDR2 YYEEEE. V was cut by 0 bases and J by 7 bases, with 5 bases left in between. The CDR3 spells CASSLGYQPQHF. The CDR3, as DNA: TGTGCCAGCAGCTTGGGTTACCAGCCCCAGCATTTT. Together with reference TRBV5-6 and TRBJ1-5, the CDR3 gives the full variable domain: DAGVTQSPTHLIKTRGQQVTLRCSPKSGHDTVSWYQQALGQGPQFIFQYYEEEERQRGNFPDRFSGHQFPNYSSELNVNALLLGDSALYLCASSLGYQPQHFGDGTRLSIL.

This clonotype was seen just once. The CDR3 sequence: CASSFASGNYEQYF. The DNA of the CDR3 is TGCGCCAGCAGCTTTGCTAGCGGGAACTACGAGCAGTACTTC. The chain combines TRBV5-1 with TRBJ2-7; 9 nucleotides match TRBD2. The CDR3 sequence is 14 residues long. Unmatched junction bases numbered 3, after V lost 2 bases and J lost 3 bases. Germline V lookup: CDR1 SGHRS, CDR2 YFSETQ.